This T cell receptor beta chain came from a study of OX40 agonist ivuxolimab in advanced cancers. Study summary: Recorded diagnoses for dose-escalation patients were hepatocellular carcinoma, melanoma, renal cell or head and neck cancer.

Overall study results and limits: Antigen specificity remained undetermined for the expanded peripheral T cells. With doses of 0.1 to 3.0 mg/kg, CD4+ and CD8+ blood T cells had undergone clonal expansion by week 6.

Sequencing used immunoSEQ multiplex PCR; TCRdb keeps in-frame clones, though not all of them. The table lists tens of thousands of clones, 85% to 90% of them singletons. Prior autoimmune disease or systemic immunosuppression barred patients. Trimming removed 6 bases at V and 0 bases at J, with 12 bases between. Germline V gene sequence: CDR1 LNHDA, CDR2 SQIVND (reference sequence). The CDR3 totals 14 residues. Comments on this clone: Its antigen is as yet unknown.

The V gene is TRBV19, the J gene TRBJ2-7, with a tentative D call TRBD2 (7 bases). The sequence was collected from an adult with an advanced solid tumor such as melanoma, head and neck, liver or kidney cancer. This sample comprised CD4+ or CD8+ T cells sorted from blood, obtained in a trial of the OX40 agonist ivuxolimab. The CDR3 protein is CASRRGGSSYEQYF. DNA for the CDR3: TGTGCCAGTAGGAGGGGGGGGAGCTCCTACGAGCAGTACTTC.